Reported below is one T cell receptor (beta chain). Its antigen remains unidentified. The data stem from a study of T cells in Graves' hyperthyroidism and ophthalmopathy. Researchers amplified the TCR beta CDR3 regions from RNA transcripts. The HTBI set primed first-round TCR CDR3 RT-PCR. Using its own MiXCR run on the multiplex PCR reads, TCRdb lists one record per CDR3 protein. The sample carries roughly 170,000 distinct CDR3 sequences, roughly 9.4% recorded once. The CDR3 covers 18 residues. The V segment lost 1 base and the J segment 1 base; nucleotides outside the gene matches: 14. Germline V gene sequence: CDR1 DFQATT, CDR2 SNEGSKA (reference sequence). Study-wide findings and caveats: Most clonotypes expanded in thyroid above 0.001 were likewise present in blood. Separation of ophthalmopathy from stable hyperthyroidism was achieved by a 13 V-J model.

The receptor comes from a woman aged 18-29 years with Graves' hyperthyroidism that later progressed to Graves' ophthalmopathy. This chain links TRBV20-1 with TRBJ2-7; TRBD1 matches 9 bases. The material sequenced was blood. The DNA of the CDR3 is TGCAGTGCTAGAGGACCCATATCCGGGACAGGGATGTCCTACGAGCAGTACTTC. Amino acids: CSARGPISGTGMSYEQYF.